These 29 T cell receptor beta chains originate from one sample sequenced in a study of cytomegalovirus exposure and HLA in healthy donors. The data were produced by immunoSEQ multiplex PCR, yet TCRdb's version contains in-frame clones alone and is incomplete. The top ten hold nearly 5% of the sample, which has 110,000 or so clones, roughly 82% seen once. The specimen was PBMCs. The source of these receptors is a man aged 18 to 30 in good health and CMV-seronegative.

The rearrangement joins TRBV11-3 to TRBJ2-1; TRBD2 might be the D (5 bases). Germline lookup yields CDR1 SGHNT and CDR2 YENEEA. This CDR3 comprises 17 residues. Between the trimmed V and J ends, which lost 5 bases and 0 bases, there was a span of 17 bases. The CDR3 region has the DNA TGTGCCAGCAGCCCGTCAGAGGGAGAAAGCTCCTACAATGAGCAGTTCTTC. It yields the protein CASSPSEGESSYNEQFF. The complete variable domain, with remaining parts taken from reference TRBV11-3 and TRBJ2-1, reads EAGVVQSPRYKIIEKKQPVAFWCNPISGHNTLYWYLQNLGQGPELLIRYENEEAVDDSQLPKDRFSAERLKGVDSTLKIQPAELGDSAVYLCASSPSEGESSYNEQFFGPGTRLTVL.

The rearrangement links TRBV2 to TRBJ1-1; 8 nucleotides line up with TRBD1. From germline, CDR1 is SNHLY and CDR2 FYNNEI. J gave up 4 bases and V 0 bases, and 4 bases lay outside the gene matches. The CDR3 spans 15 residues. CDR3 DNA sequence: TGTGCCAGCAGTGAAGCACGGACAGGGAGCACTGAAGCTTTCTTT. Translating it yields CASSEARTGSTEAFF.

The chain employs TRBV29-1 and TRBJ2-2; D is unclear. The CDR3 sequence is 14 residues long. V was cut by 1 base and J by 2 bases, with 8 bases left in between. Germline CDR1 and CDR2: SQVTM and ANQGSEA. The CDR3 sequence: CSVEGRLNTGELFF. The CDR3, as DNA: TGCAGCGTTGAAGGACGACTTAACACCGGGGAGCTGTTTTTT.

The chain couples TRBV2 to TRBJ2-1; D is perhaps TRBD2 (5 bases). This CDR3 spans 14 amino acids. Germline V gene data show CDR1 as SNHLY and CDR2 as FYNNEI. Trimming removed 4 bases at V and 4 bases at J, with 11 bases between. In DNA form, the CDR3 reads TGTGCCAGCAGTGTAGCGCTCGGGTACAATGAGCAGTTCTTC. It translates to CASSVALGYNEQFF. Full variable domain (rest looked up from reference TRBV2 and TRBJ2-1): EPEVTQTPSHQVTQMGQEVILRCVPISNHLYFYWYRQILGQKVEFLVSFYNNEISEKSEIFDDQFSVERPDGSNFTLKIRSTKLEDSAMYFCASSVALGYNEQFFGPGTRLTVL.

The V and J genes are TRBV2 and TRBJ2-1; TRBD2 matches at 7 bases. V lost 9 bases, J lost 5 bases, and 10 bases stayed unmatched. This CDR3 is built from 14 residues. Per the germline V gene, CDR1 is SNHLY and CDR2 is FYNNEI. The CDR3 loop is CARETSSWDNEQFF. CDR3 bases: TGTGCCAGGGAGACTAGCTCATGGGACAATGAGCAGTTCTTC. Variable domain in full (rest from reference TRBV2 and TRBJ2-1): EPEVTQTPSHQVTQMGQEVILRCVPISNHLYFYWYRQILGQKVEFLVSFYNNEISEKSEIFDDQFSVERPDGSNFTLKIRSTKLEDSAMYFCARETSSWDNEQFFGPGTRLTVL.

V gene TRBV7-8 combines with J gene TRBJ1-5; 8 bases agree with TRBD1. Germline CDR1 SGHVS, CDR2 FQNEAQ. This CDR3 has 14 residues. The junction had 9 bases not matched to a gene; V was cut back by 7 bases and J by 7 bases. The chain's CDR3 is CASNHGQGGQPQHF. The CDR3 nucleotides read TGTGCCAGCAACCACGGACAGGGAGGCCAGCCCCAGCATTTT.

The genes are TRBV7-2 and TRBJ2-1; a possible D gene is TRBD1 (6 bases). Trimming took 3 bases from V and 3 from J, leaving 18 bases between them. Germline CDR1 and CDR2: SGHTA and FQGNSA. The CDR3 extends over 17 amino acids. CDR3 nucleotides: TGTGCCAGCAGCTTTCGACAGGCCCGCACCCTCTACAATGAGCAGTTCTTC. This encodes CASSFRQARTLYNEQFF.

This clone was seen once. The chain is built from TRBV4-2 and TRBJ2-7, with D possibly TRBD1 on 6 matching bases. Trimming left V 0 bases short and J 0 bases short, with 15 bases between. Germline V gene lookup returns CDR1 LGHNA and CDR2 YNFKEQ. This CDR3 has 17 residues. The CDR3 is CASSQDVPGAISYEQYF. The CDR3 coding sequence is TGTGCCAGCAGCCAAGATGTGCCAGGGGCAATCTCCTACGAGCAGTACTTC.

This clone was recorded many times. The CDR3: CASSLTGGNQPQHF. Here the CDR3 DNA reads TGTGCCAGCAGCTTAACGGGTGGCAATCAGCCCCAGCATTTT. The chain is built from TRBV7-2 and TRBJ1-5; D gene uncertain. The CDR3 extends over 14 amino acids. The germline gives CDR1 SGHTA, CDR2 FQGNSA. The V end lost 2 bases, the J end lost 2 bases, and 7 bases lay between the germline ends. Complete variable domain (other parts from reference TRBV7-2 and TRBJ1-5): GAGVSQSPSNKVTEKGKDVELRCDPISGHTALYWYRQSLGQGLEFLIYFQGNSAPDKSGLPSDRFSAERTGGSVSTLTIQRTQQEDSAVYLCASSLTGGNQPQHFGDGTRLSIL.

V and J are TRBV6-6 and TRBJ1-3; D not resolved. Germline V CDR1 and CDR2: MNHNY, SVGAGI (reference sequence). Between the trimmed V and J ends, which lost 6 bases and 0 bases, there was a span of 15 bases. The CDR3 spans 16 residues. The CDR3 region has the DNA TGTGCCAGCAGCCTTGGACTTACGAGCTCTGGAAACACCATATATTTT. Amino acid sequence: CASSLGLTSSGNTIYF.

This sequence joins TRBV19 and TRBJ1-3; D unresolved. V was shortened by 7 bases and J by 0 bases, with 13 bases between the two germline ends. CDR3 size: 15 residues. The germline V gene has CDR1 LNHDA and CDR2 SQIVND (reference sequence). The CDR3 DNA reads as TGTGCCAGTACCAGATTAGGAGGCTCTGGAAACACCATATATTTT. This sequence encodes CASTRLGGSGNTIYF.

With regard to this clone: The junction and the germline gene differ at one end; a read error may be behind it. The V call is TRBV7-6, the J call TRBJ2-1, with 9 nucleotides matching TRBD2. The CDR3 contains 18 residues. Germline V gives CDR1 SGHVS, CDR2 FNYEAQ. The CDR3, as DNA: TGTGCCAGCACCTTAACATTGGAGGGCGGGAGGGCCGGGAATGAGCAGTTCTTC. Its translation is CASTLTLEGGRAGNEQFF. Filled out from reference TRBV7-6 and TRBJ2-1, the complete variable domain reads GAGVSQSPRYKVTKRGQDVALRCDPISGHVSLYWYRQALGQGPEFLTYFNYEAQQDKSGLPNDRFSAERPEGSISTLTIQRTEQRDSAMYRCASTLTLEGGRAGNEQFFGPGTRLTVL.

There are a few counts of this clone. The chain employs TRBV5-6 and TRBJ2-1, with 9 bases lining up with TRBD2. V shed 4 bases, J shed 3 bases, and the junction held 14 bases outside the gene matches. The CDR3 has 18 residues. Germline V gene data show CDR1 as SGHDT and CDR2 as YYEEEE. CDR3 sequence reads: CASSLGLAGKYLYNEQFF. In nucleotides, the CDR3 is TGTGCCAGCAGCCTGGGGCTAGCGGGAAAATACCTCTACAATGAGCAGTTCTTC.

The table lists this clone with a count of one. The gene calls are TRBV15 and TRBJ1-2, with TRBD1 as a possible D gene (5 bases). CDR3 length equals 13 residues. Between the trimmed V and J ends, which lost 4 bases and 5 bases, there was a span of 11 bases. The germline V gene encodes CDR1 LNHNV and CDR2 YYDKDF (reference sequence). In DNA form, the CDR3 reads TGTGCCACCAGCAATTCAGGGATTTATGGCTACACCTTC. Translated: CATSNSGIYGYTF.

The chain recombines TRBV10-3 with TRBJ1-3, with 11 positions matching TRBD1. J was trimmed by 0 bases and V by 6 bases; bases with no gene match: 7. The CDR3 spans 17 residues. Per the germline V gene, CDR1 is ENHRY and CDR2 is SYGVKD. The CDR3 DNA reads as TGTGCCATCAGGAGGGGGACAGGGGGTCCCTCTGGAAACACCATATATTTT. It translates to CAIRRGTGGPSGNTIYF.

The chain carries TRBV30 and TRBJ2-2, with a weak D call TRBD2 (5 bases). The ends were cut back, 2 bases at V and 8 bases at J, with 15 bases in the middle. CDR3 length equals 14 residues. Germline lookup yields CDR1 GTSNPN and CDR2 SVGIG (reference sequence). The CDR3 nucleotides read TGTGCCTGGAGTCCGGGGTCTCCGGGGGGGGAGCTGTTTTTT. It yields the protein CAWSPGSPGGELFF.

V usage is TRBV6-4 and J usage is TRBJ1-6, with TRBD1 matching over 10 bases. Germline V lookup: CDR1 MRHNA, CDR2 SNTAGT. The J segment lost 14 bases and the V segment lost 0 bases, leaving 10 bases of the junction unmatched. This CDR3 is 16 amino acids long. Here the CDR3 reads CASSDSTGTGDLTLHF. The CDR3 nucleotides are TGTGCCAGCAGTGACTCTACCGGGACAGGGGACTTAACCCTCCACTTT.

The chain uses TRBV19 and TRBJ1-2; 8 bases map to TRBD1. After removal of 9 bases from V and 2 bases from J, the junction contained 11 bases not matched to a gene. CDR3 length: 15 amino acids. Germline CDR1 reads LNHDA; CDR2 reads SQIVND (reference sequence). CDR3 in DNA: TGTGCCAGCAGAGGGGACAGGAGATTAAACTATGGCTACACCTTC. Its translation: CASRGDRRLNYGYTF.

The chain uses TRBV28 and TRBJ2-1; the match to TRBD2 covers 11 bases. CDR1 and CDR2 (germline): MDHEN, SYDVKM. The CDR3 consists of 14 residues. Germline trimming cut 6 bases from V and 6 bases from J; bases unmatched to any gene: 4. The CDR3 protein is CASRGSGGGNEQFF. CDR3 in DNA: TGTGCCAGCAGGGGTAGCGGGGGGGGCAATGAGCAGTTCTTC.

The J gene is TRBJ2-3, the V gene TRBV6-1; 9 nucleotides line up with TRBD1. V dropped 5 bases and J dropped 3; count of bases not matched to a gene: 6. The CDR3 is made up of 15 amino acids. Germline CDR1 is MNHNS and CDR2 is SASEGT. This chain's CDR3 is CASSPQGAQTDTQYF. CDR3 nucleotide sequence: TGTGCCAGCAGTCCACAGGGGGCGCAGACAGATACGCAGTATTTT.

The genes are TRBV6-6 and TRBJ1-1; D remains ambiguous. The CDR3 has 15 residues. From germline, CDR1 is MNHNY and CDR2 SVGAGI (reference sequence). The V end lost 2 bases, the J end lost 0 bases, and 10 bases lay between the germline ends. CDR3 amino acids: CASSYGEYLNTEAFF. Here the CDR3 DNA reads TGTGCCAGCAGTTACGGAGAGTATTTGAACACTGAAGCTTTCTTT.

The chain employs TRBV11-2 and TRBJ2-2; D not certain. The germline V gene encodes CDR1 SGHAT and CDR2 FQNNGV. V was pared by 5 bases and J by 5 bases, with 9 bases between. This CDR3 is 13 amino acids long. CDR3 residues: CASSPRLTGELFF. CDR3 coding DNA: TGTGCCAGCAGCCCCAGGCTAACCGGGGAGCTGTTTTTT. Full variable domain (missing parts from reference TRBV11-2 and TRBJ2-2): EAGVAQSPRYKIIEKRQSVAFWCNPISGHATLYWYQQILGQGPKLLIQFQNNGVVDDSQLPKDRFSAERLKGVDSTLKIQPAKLEDSAVYLCASSPRLTGELFFGEGSRLTVL.

The CDR3 sequence is CSVEQGARTEAFF. The DNA of the CDR3 is TGCAGCGTCGAACAGGGTGCGAGGACTGAAGCTTTCTTT. The genes are TRBV29-1 and TRBJ1-1; TRBD1 might be the D (6 bases). This CDR3 is 13 amino acids long. The V end was cut by 6 bases, the J end by 5 bases, with 16 bases between. Germline-derived CDR1 and CDR2 are SQVTM and ANQGSEA.

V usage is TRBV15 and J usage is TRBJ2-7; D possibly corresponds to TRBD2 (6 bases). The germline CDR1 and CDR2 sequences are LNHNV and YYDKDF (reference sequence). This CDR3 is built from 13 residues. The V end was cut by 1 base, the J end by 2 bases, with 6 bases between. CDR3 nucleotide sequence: TGTGCCACCAGCAGAGGGACTACCTACGAGCAGTACTTC. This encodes CATSRGTTYEQYF.

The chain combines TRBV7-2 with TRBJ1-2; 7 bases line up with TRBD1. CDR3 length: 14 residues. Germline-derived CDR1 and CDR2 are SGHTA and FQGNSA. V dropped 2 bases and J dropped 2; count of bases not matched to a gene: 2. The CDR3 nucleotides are TGTGCCAGCAGCTTACTACAGGGGAACTATGGCTACACCTTC. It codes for CASSLLQGNYGYTF.

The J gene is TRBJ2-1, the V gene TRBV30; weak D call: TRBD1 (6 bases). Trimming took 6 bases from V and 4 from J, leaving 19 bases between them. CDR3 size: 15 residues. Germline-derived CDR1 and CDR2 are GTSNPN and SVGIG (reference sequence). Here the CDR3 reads CACLDRDKTYNEQFF. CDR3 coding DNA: TGTGCCTGCCTAGATCGGGACAAAACATACAATGAGCAGTTCTTC. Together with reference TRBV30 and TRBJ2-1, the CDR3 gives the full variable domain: SQTIHQWPATLVQPVGSPLSLECTVEGTSNPNLYWYRQAAGRGLQLLFYSVGIGQISSEVPQNLSASRPQDRQFILSSKKLLLSDSGFYLCACLDRDKTYNEQFFGPGTRLTVL.

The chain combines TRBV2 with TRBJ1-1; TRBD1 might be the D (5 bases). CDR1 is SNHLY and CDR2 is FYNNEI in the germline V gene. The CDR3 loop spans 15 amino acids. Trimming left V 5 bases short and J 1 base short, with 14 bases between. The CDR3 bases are TGTGCCAGCAGTAACATTGGGGCCAAGAACACTGAAGCTTTCTTT. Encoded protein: CASSNIGAKNTEAFF.

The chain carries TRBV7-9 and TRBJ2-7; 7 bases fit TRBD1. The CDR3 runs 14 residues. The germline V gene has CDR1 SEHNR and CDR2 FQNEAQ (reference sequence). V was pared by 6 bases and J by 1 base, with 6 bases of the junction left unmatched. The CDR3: CASSLRDSSYEQYF. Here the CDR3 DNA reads TGTGCCAGCAGTCTCCGGGACAGTTCCTACGAGCAGTACTTC.

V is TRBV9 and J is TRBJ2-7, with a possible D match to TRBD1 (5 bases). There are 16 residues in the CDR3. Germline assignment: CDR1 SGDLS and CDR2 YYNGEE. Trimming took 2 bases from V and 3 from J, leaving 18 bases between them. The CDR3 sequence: CASSVLLPRVGYEQYF. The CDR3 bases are TGTGCCAGCAGCGTCCTTCTCCCCAGGGTAGGCTACGAGCAGTACTTC.